This TCR beta chain was captured by sequencing in a study of shared clonotypes between healthy human individuals. The naive CD8 population came from CD45RO-negative cells selected for CCR7, without terminally differentiated effector memory CD45RA+ cells. Trimming removed 2 bases at V and 8 bases at J, with 27 bases between. This CDR3 contains 19 residues. Original methodology: ImmunoSEQ sequences covered only the junction and lacked quality scores; filtering therefore differed. The method was immunoSEQ multiplex PCR; TCRdb's version includes in-frame clones alone and lacks a portion of them. That table gives V, J and clone size, and the DNA gave D and trimming. Of approximately 720,000 clones listed, roughly 94% were seen once; the top ten hold about a quarter. General study results and limits: Large sequencing depth failed to make sorted-subset sequencing complete, rarefaction showed. The represented genetic and exposure-history diversity was limited by the small number of donors. Clonotypes not shared had lower generation probabilities than those common to all four donors.

On this clone: Its antigen is unknown.

The sample was naive CD8+ T cells sorted from blood. The rearrangement uses TRBV23-1 and TRBJ2-2, with D tentatively TRBD1 (5 bases). TRBV23-1 is identified as an open reading frame with a role that is uncertain. This clonotype originated in a man aged 30-40 years in good health. In DNA, the CDR3 is TGCGCCAGCAGTCAAAACTTCCAGGGTTTACCAGTGTGGGTTGGGGAGCTGTTTTTT. Amino acids: CASSQNFQGLPVWVGELFF.